These T cell receptor beta chains were read from a single sample in a study of OX40 agonist ivuxolimab in advanced cancers. Using immunoSEQ multiplex PCR, the repertoire was profiled, and TCRdb retains in-frame clones only, with some absent. Among approximately 43,000 clones listed, about 90% were seen once. Sequences were derived from CD4+ or CD8+ T cells sorted from blood, sampled in a trial of the OX40 agonist ivuxolimab. These receptors were obtained from an adult with an advanced solid tumor such as melanoma, head and neck, liver or kidney cancer. Each CDR3 is given with its conserved first and last residue. D genes are given only for firm matches. The size field is filled for only some rows; it gives once, few, many or a size class.

v_gene,abundance,j_gene,d_gene,CDR3nt,CDR3aa
TRBV7-9,-,TRBJ1-3,-,TGTGCCAGCAGCTTAGCGTCCGGGGGTGGTGGAAACACCATATATTTT,CASSLASGGGGNTIYF
TRBV7-2,-,TRBJ1-2,TRBD1,TGTGCCAGCAGCCCAAGGACAGGAGACTATGGCTACACCTTC,CASSPRTGDYGYTF
TRBV7-2,-,TRBJ1-1,-,TGTGCCAGCAGCCAAGGGACTTTGAGGAACACTGAAGCTTTCTTT,CASSQGTLRNTEAFF
TRBV29-1,-,TRBJ2-6,-,TGCAGCGTTAAGCACTCTGGGGCCAACGTCCTGACTTTC,CSVKHSGANVLTF
TRBV11-3,-,TRBJ2-2,-,TGTGCCAGCAGCCACACCGGGGAGCTGTTTTTT,CASSHTGELFF
TRBV4-1,-,TRBJ1-2,-,TGCGCCAGCAGCCTGACAGTTTATTATGGCTACACCTTC,CASSLTVYYGYTF
TRBV2,-,TRBJ2-1,TRBD1,TGTGCCAGCACCGGGACAGCGCTTCGTGAGCAGTTCTTC,CASTGTALREQFF
TRBV7-3,-,TRBJ1-1,-,TGTGCCAGCAGCTCCCCCGGGAACACTGAAGCTTTCTTT,CASSSPGNTEAFF
TRBV7-2,-,TRBJ2-3,-,TGTGCCAGCAGCGCTCCGTCAGGGGTAAGCACAGATACGCAGTATTTT,CASSAPSGVSTDTQYF
TRBV14,-,TRBJ2-1,TRBD1,TGTGCCAGCAGCCGTTTGGGACAGGGCTACAATGAGCAGTTCTTC,CASSRLGQGYNEQFF
TRBV5-6,-,TRBJ2-2,-,TGTGCCAGCAGCCGAACGACAGGCCCCTCCACCGGGGAGCTGTTTTTT,CASSRTTGPSTGELFF
TRBV15,-,TRBJ2-3,TRBD2,TGTGCCACCAGCAGAGATCGAGCGGGGCAGATACGCACAGATACGCAGTATTTT,CATSRDRAGQIRTDTQYF
TRBV27,-,TRBJ1-5,TRBD1,TGTGCCAGCAGTCCGGGGACAGGCGGTCAGCCCCAGCATTTT,CASSPGTGGQPQHF
TRBV7-8,-,TRBJ1-1,-,TGTGCCAGCAGCTTAGCCGGGGACACTGAAGCTTTCTTT,CASSLAGDTEAFF
TRBV6-1,-,TRBJ1-5,-,TGTGCCAGCAGTGACGGTGGAGGCAATCAGCCCCAGCATTTT,CASSDGGGNQPQHF
TRBV11-3,-,TRBJ1-3,TRBD1,TGTGCCAGCAGCTTAAAGGGGGCCCCACGCCTCTCTGGAAACACCATATATTTT,CASSLKGAPRLSGNTIYF
TRBV25-1,-,TRBJ2-7,-,TGTGCCAGCAGTGAATCCCACGGGGCTGGTTACGAGCAGTACTTC,CASSESHGAGYEQYF
TRBV4-1,-,TRBJ2-3,TRBD2,TGCGCCAGCAGCCAAGATTTGCGGGGGGCAGATACGCAGTATTTT,CASSQDLRGADTQYF
TRBV5-1,-,TRBJ1-5,TRBD1,TGCGCCAGCAGCTGCCCTACAGGGGGATATAGCAATCAGCCCCAGCATTTT,CASSCPTGGYSNQPQHF
TRBV7-9,-,TRBJ1-6,-,TGTGCCAGCAGCCAGGACAGTTTCTCACCCCTCCACTTT,CASSQDSFSPLHF
TRBV25-1,-,TRBJ1-5,TRBD1,TGTGCCAGCAGTGAACCCAGGGGGCAGCCCCAGCATTTT,CASSEPRGQPQHF
TRBV5-4,-,TRBJ1-3,-,TGTGCCAGCAGCTTGGCCGGCGGGACCTCCTCTGGAAACACCATATATTTT,CASSLAGGTSSGNTIYF
TRBV4-3,-,TRBJ2-1,TRBD2,TGCGCCAGCAGCCAAGAGATAGGGACTAGCGATTACAATGAGCAGTTCTTC,CASSQEIGTSDYNEQFF
TRBV9,-,TRBJ1-2,TRBD1,TGTGCCAGCACCCGACCGGGACAGGGGTATGGCTACACCTTC,CASTRPGQGYGYTF
TRBV5-8,-,TRBJ2-7,-,TGTGCCAGCAGCCAACAGGGCCCCGACTACGAGCAGTACTTC,CASSQQGPDYEQYF
TRBV11-3,-,TRBJ1-1,-,TGTGCCAGCAGCCGGCGACAGCTTACCATTAACACTGAAGCTTTCTTT,CASSRRQLTINTEAFF
TRBV2,-,TRBJ2-1,TRBD1,TGTGCCAGCAGGAAACCCGGGACAGGGGATAACAATGAGCAGTTCTTC,CASRKPGTGDNNEQFF
TRBV5-6,once,TRBJ1-5,-,TGTGCCAGCAGCGATGTCAAGGGTGGTAATCAGCCCCAGCATTTT,CASSDVKGGNQPQHF
TRBV5-1,-,TRBJ2-3,TRBD2,TGCGCCAGCAGCAGGGGACTAGCGAGCTCGACAGATACGCAGTATTTT,CASSRGLASSTDTQYF
TRBV6-1,-,TRBJ1-2,-,TGTGCCAGCAGTGTTGAAGGGAACCATGGCTACACCTTC,CASSVEGNHGYTF
TRBV5-1,-,TRBJ1-4,-,TGCGCCAGCAGCAGCCAACCGGACGTGAGGAATGAAAAACTGTTTTTT,CASSSQPDVRNEKLFF
TRBV10-1,once,TRBJ2-1,TRBD2,TGCGCCAGCAGGGGTGTACTAGCGGGGGGGAACAGCTCCTACAATGAGCAGTTCTTC,CASRGVLAGGNSSYNEQFF
TRBV6-6,-,TRBJ1-3,TRBD1,TGTGCCAGCAGCCGGACAGGGGGGACTGGAAACACCATATATTTT,CASSRTGGTGNTIYF